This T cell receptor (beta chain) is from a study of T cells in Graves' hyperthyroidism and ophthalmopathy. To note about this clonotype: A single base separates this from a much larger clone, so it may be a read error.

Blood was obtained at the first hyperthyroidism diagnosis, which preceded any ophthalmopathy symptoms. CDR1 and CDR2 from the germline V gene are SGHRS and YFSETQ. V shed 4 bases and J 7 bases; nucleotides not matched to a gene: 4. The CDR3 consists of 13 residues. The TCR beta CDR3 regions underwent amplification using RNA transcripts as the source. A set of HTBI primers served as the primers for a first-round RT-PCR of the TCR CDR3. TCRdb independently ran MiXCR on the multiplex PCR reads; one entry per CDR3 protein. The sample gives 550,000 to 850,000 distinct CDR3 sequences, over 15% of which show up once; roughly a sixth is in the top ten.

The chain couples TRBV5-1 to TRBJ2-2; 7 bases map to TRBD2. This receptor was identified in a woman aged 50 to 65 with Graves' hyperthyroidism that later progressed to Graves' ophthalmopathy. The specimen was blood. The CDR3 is CASSLASGGELFF. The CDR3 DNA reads TGCGCCAGCAGCCTCGCTAGCGGCGGGGAGCTGTTTTTT.